Below, 6 T cell receptor beta chains from the same sample are listed, as sequenced in a study of regulatory T cells in long-lasting Graves disease (dated by TCRdb to about 2021). Library method: multiplex PCR. The listed sequencing device is Illumina HiSeq 4000. CDR3 regions were amplified by Arm-PCR with iRepertoire HTBI primers to construct TCR beta libraries. The public sequencing data were trimmed at Q25 with fastp and processed into clonotypes with MiXCR by TCRdb, which kept only in-frame beta chains. One record per CDR3 amino acid sequence lists the most common genes and DNA. Across this sample there are a few hundred thousand distinct CDR3 sequences, with approximately 22% seen only once. Clones ranked in the top ten supply under 15% of the sample. What this sample's time point label stands for: persistent/refractory GD, antithyroid drugs over 5 years with positive TRAb. For both TCR sequencing and RNA sequencing, RNA was extracted from PBMCs in TRIzol.

This specimen consisted of peripheral blood mononuclear cells (PBMCs), obtained when the disease was refractory, from a patient treated with antithyroid drugs. These TCRs come from a female donor with Graves disease.

The chain joins TRBV28 to TRBJ2-2; D gene uncertain. The V gene's germline CDR1 is MDHEN and CDR2 SYDVKM. V was trimmed by 10 bases and J by 8 bases, leaving 8 bases between them. CDR3 length: 10 residues. The CDR3 here is CATSQGELFF. The DNA for the CDR3 is TGTGCCACCTCGCAAGGGGAGCTGTTTTTT.

This clonotype was counted at least ten times. The chain uses TRBV6-2 or TRBV6-3 and TRBJ1-5; TRBD1 agrees at 11 bases. V shed 6 bases, J shed 6 bases, and the junction held 7 bases outside the gene matches. Germline-derived CDR1 and CDR2 are MNHEY and SVGEGT. The CDR3 spans 15 residues. Here the CDR3 reads CASSWGQGEPQPQHF. The CDR3 DNA follows: TGTGCCAGCAGCTGGGGACAGGGGGAACCTCAGCCCCAGCATTTT.

This clonotype was seen repeatedly, ten times or more. The rearrangement links TRBV28 to TRBJ1-4; D is ambiguous. Germline V lookup: CDR1 MDHEN, CDR2 SYDVKM. V was clipped by 3 bases and J by 1 base, with 9 bases between them. This CDR3 contains 15 residues. The CDR3 reads CASSFTMGTNEKLFF. The CDR3 nucleotides are TGTGCCAGCAGTTTTACGATGGGAACTAATGAAAAACTGTTTTTT.

This clonotype was detected ten times or more. The chain is built from TRBV28 and TRBJ1-2, with 9 bases fitting TRBD1. The CDR3 is 15 residues long. J gave up 3 bases and V 7 bases, and 9 bases lay outside the gene matches. The germline CDR1 and CDR2 sequences are MDHEN and SYDVKM. CDR3 region: CASITPGQGYYGYTF. The CDR3 DNA follows: TGTGCCAGCATCACCCCGGGACAGGGCTACTATGGCTACACCTTC.

There are a few counts of this clonotype. J is TRBJ2-5 and V is TRBV19; D possibly corresponds to TRBD1 (6 bases). V dropped 4 bases and J dropped 3 bases, with 9 bases sitting between them. CDR1 and CDR2 (germline): LNHDA, SQIVND (reference sequence). The CDR3 has 13 amino acids. CDR3: CASSRTAEETQYF. The CDR3 DNA is TGTGCCAGTAGTAGGACAGCTGAAGAGACCCAGTACTTC.

This clonotype was counted at least ten times. The chain carries TRBV7-2 and TRBJ2-5, with D perhaps matching TRBD2 (6 bases). This CDR3 contains 16 residues. The germline CDR1 and CDR2 sequences are SGHTA and FQGNSA. Trimming pared 5 bases from V and 4 bases from J, leaving 20 bases between. This CDR3 reads CASSPYASAVGETQYF. CDR3 DNA sequence: TGTGCCAGCAGCCCCTACGCTAGCGCCGTGGGAGAGACCCAGTACTTC.